This T cell receptor (beta chain) was retrieved from a study of T cell responses to AZD1222 COVID-19 vaccine (dated by TCRdb to the early 2020s). With regard to the full study: TCR sequencing was performed for more than 230 trial participants, of whom roughly 200 were given two doses of AZD1222 and 26 were given two doses of MenACWY control vaccine. Trial participants were enrolled by age into subgroups of 18-55, 56-69 and 70-plus years, and about 150, 27 and 61 TCR-sequenced participants, respectively, were included in these subgroups. Points the paper makes about the study in general: Conclusions about previously exposed vaccinees are limited because only 5 or 6 AZD1222 recipients were SARS-CoV-2 seropositive at baseline. The 56-69-year group was small, and its depth increase did not reach significance, likely because of low power. After two AZD1222 doses, spike-specific TCR breadth and depth were significantly higher than at day 0 and than in MenACWY recipients. The whole spike protein was spanned by vaccine-associated CD4 TCRs, and dominant responses were seen in regions 160-218 and 743-854. Participants were mostly white British and included more females than males, and it was suggested by the authors that clonal diversity may have been underestimated. Nearly half of unique spike-specific TCRs reportedly recognized epitopes outside regions mutated in the B.1.351 and B.1.1.7 variants. Because no day 14 peak-response samples were available, the repertoires could be characterized only after the peak T cell response.

With regard to this clone: No cognate antigen has been identified for it. No much larger clone is present one base from it, and per-base qualities are unavailable.

The time point tag for this specimen amounts to: about 28 days (+/-7) after the second vaccine dose. AZD1222 recipients whose second dose came at about 4 weeks and those whose second dose came at about 12 weeks were combined into one group, since spike-specific TCR depth and breadth did not differ between the two schedules. Vaccinee samples came from UK trials COV001 and COV002, including a single-blind randomized controlled phase 2/3 trial of AZD1222 (ChAdOx1 nCoV-19) in healthy adults. For TCRbeta chain sequencing, PBMC samples from trial participants were taken at day 0 and at day 28 after the second dose. The CDR3 regions of human TCRbeta chains were analyzed by immunosequencing. The authors processed their data as follows. TCRs in the repertoires were matched against a reference library of SARS-CoV-2-specific TCRs that had been generated with the MIRA antigen-specificity platform. Breadth was defined as the fraction of unique TCRs that were SARS-CoV-2-associated. Depth was defined as the fraction of total T cells that were SARS-CoV-2-associated. Using the MIRA data, each spike-specific TCR was assigned both to the spike region to which the TCR was reactive and to a CD4 or CD8 class. Log10-transformed breadth and depth values were compared by one-way ANOVA with Sidak's multiple comparisons tests. Held by TCRdb, this immuneACCESS table contains in-frame sequences only and omits some clones. Under half of the omission traces to an unresolved V gene where checked; the cause of the rest is unknown. That table gives V, J and clone size, and the DNA gave D and trimming. The sample table contains about 120,000 clones; only one count was recorded for about 93% of them. Jointly, the top ten make up approximately 5% of the sample.

The germline V gene supplies CDR1 SGHVS and CDR2 FQNEAQ. The CDR3 holds 17 amino acids from the cysteine to the phenylalanine. Of all the DNA, just the CDR3 is kept, 51 bases in frame from base 1. Ends trimmed: V by 2 bases, J by 5 bases; bases unmatched to a gene: 10. The source was peripheral blood, collected 28 days after the second AZD1222 dose. The rearranged chain carries TRBV7-8 and TRBJ2-1; the central 9 bases match TRBD2. The TCR was taken from an adult who received the AZD1222 COVID-19 vaccine. Here is the DNA: TGTGCCAGCAGCTTATATAGCGGGGGCCCCCCGGACAATGAGCAGTTCTTC. Translated, this gives CASSLYSGGPPDNEQFF.